These 17 T cell receptor beta chains came from one sample sequenced in a study of T cell responses to AZD1222 COVID-19 vaccine. Repertoires were generated with immunoSEQ multiplex PCR, while TCRdb's copy carries only in-frame clones and drops some. The sample shows 100,000 to 150,000 clones, approximately 83% of them seen only once. The source was peripheral blood, collected on day 0 of AZD1222 vaccination. These receptors came from an adult in good health.

CDR3 in amino acids: CASGESPGTQYF. CDR3 nucleotides: TGTGCCAGCGGGGAGAGCCCAGGGACCCAGTACTTC. The chain links TRBV6-5 to TRBJ2-5; D is possibly TRBD2 (5 bases). CDR3 length equals 12 residues. In germline, CDR1 is MNHEY, CDR2 SVGAGI. The V gene lost 8 bases and the J gene lost 7 bases, with 14 bases spanning the gap.

CDR3 region: CATNPGQGVRNEQFF. The DNA of the CDR3 is TGTGCCACCAATCCGGGACAGGGGGTTAGGAATGAGCAGTTCTTC. The V and J genes are TRBV24-1 and TRBJ2-1; 11 bases match TRBD1. Germline assignment: CDR1 KGHDR and CDR2 SFDVKD. This CDR3 region has 15 residues. V was clipped by 8 bases and J by 7 bases; unmatched bases: 9.

The chain carries TRBV6-2 or TRBV6-3 and TRBJ2-1, with 9 positions matching TRBD2. The CDR3 is 17 residues long. The ends lost 3 bases at V and 6 bases at J; junction bases unmatched: 12. CDR1 MNHEY and CDR2 SVGEGT come from the germline V gene. Here the CDR3 DNA reads TGTGCCAGCAGTTATCAGGCCCTAGCGGGGAAGTCCAATGAGCAGTTCTTC. Amino acid sequence: CASSYQALAGKSNEQFF.

V and J are TRBV5-1 and TRBJ1-5; unclear D gene. Per the germline V gene, CDR1 is SGHRS and CDR2 is YFSETQ. The CDR3 has 14 amino acids. The V end was cut by 5 bases, the J end by 3 bases, with 12 bases between. The CDR3 DNA follows: TGCGCCAGCAGAAAAGGCGGGGACAATCAGCCCCAGCATTTT. Translated: CASRKGGDNQPQHF.

There are a few counts of this clone. V and J are TRBV2 and TRBJ1-5; possibly TRBD1 for D (6 bases). The V and J ends lost 2 bases and 2 bases respectively, with 13 bases between them. The CDR3 length is 16 residues. Germline CDR1 and CDR2: SNHLY and FYNNEI. CDR3 sequence: CASSEWGGFGNQPQHF. The CDR3, as DNA: TGTGCCAGCAGTGAATGGGGGGGCTTCGGCAATCAGCCCCAGCATTTT. Filled out from reference TRBV2 and TRBJ1-5, the complete variable domain reads EPEVTQTPSHQVTQMGQEVILRCVPISNHLYFYWYRQILGQKVEFLVSFYNNEISEKSEIFDDQFSVERPDGSNFTLKIRSTKLEDSAMYFCASSEWGGFGNQPQHFGDGTRLSIL.

The chain combines TRBV4-2 with TRBJ1-2; no reliable D call. V lost 0 bases and J 2 bases, leaving 10 bases between the germline ends. The CDR3 is made up of 15 amino acids. CDR1 and CDR2 (germline): LGHNA, YNFKEQ. The CDR3: CASSQEGSRNYGYTF. In DNA, the CDR3 is TGTGCCAGCAGCCAAGAAGGCAGTCGAAACTATGGCTACACCTTC.

This chain joins TRBV18 and TRBJ1-5, with D perhaps matching TRBD1 (5 bases). Deletions cut 2 bases from V and 0 bases from J, with 8 bases between. The CDR3 runs 15 residues. CDR1 is KGHSH and CDR2 is LQKENI in the germline V gene. The CDR3 here is CASSPGTDSNQPQHF. The CDR3 bases are TGTGCCAGCTCACCAGGGACCGATAGCAATCAGCCCCAGCATTTT.

The V call is TRBV4-1, the J call TRBJ1-5; 7 bases align to TRBD1. Germline V lookup: CDR1 MGHRA, CDR2 YSYEKL. The CDR3 loop spans 16 amino acids. V shed 1 base, J shed 4 bases, and the junction held 7 bases outside the gene matches. In DNA, the CDR3 is TGCGCCAGCAGCCAAGTCCGGACAGGTGGGAATCAGCCCCAGCATTTT. It codes for CASSQVRTGGNQPQHF.

J is TRBJ2-7 and V is TRBV18; 8 bases agree with TRBD1. The CDR3 is made up of 14 amino acids. The junction had 8 bases not matched to a gene; V was cut back by 5 bases and J by 5 bases. Germline values: CDR1 KGHSH, CDR2 LQKENI. CDR3 bases: TGTGCCAGCTCATCACGGACAGGGTCCGACGAGCAGTACTTC. The encoded protein is CASSSRTGSDEQYF.

The chain combines TRBV27 with TRBJ1-2, with D perhaps TRBD1 (5 bases). The germline CDR1 and CDR2 sequences are MNHEY and SMNVEV (reference sequence). The CDR3 has 12 amino acids. V was cut by 4 bases and J by 4 bases, with 7 bases left in between. This CDR3 reads CASSSQGYGYTF. CDR3 nucleotides: TGTGCCAGCAGTTCCCAGGGCTATGGCTACACCTTC.

The genes are TRBV4-3 and TRBJ2-3; the D is unclear. Deletions cut 0 bases from V and 1 base from J, with 8 bases between. In germline, CDR1 is LGHNA, CDR2 YSLEER. There are 15 residues in the CDR3. The DNA of the CDR3 is TGCGCCAGCAGCCAAGAGCTTACTGGCACAGATACGCAGTATTTT. Residues: CASSQELTGTDTQYF.

This chain links TRBV5-1 with TRBJ1-4, with 7 bases lining up with TRBD1. CDR3 length equals 12 residues. The V segment lost 0 bases and the J segment 13 bases; nucleotides outside the gene matches: 3. The germline V gene encodes CDR1 SGHRS and CDR2 YFSETQ. In DNA form, the CDR3 reads TGCGCCAGCAGCTTGGGGGGACAGTTACTGTTTTTT. This sequence encodes CASSLGGQLLFF.

CDR3 in DNA: TGTGCCAGCAGCCGGACAGGGGTAGATACGCAGTATTTT. Its protein is CASSRTGVDTQYF. The chain couples TRBV13 to TRBJ2-3; 9 positions agree with TRBD1. Germline values: CDR1 PRHDT, CDR2 FYEKMQ (reference sequence). The CDR3 totals 13 residues. V trimming: 5 bases; J trimming: 5 bases; junction bases outside the gene matches: 2.

This chain uses TRBV7-2 with TRBJ2-2; D is possibly TRBD1 or TRBD2 (5 bases each). The CDR3 length is 16 residues. CDR1 and CDR2 from the germline V gene are SGHTA and FQGNSA. V was trimmed by 1 base and J by 2 bases, leaving 11 bases between them. CDR3 in amino acids: CASSLELGRNTGELFF. The CDR3 DNA reads as TGTGCCAGCAGCTTAGAATTGGGACGTAACACCGGGGAGCTGTTTTTT.

This sequence joins TRBV24-1 and TRBJ2-5; TRBD1 matches at 9 bases. V shed 5 bases, J shed 5 bases, and the junction held 14 bases outside the gene matches. CDR3 length: 17 residues. CDR1 and CDR2 (germline): KGHDR, SFDVKD. The CDR3 protein is CATSVHTKTGGRETQYF. In DNA form, the CDR3 reads TGTGCCACCAGTGTACATACCAAGACAGGGGGGCGGGAGACCCAGTACTTC.

The chain combines TRBV19 with TRBJ2-7; possible D gene TRBD1, 6 bases. Trimming removed 3 bases at V and 1 base at J, with 10 bases between. Germline-derived CDR1 and CDR2 are LNHDA and SQIVND (reference sequence). CDR3 size: 14 residues. The CDR3 spells CASSIQQGSYEQYF. In nucleotides, the CDR3 is TGTGCCAGTAGTATCCAACAGGGATCCTACGAGCAGTACTTC.

The V call is TRBV7-2, the J call TRBJ2-7; 8 bases are shared with TRBD2. The CDR3 is made up of 13 amino acids. Trimming took 6 bases from V and 2 from J; bases not matched to a gene: 3. Germline V gene sequence: CDR1 SGHTA, CDR2 FQGNSA. CDR3 coding DNA: TGTGCCAGCAGTTCAGCGGGAGCCTACGAGCAGTACTTC. This encodes CASSSAGAYEQYF.